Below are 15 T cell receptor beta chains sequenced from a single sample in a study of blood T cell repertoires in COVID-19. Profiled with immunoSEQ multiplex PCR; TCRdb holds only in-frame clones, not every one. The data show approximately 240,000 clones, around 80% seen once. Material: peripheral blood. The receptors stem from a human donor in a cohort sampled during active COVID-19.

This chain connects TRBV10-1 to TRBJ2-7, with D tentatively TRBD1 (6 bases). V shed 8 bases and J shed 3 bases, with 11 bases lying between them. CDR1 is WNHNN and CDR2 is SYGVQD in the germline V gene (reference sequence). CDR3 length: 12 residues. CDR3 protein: CASRDTYYEQYF. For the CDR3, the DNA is TGCGCCAGCCGGGACACTTACTACGAGCAGTACTTC.

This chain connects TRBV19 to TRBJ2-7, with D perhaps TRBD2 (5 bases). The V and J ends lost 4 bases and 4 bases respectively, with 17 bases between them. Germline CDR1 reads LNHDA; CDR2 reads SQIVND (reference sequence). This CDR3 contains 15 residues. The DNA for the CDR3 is TGTGCCAGTAGTACTCCGGGGTCTGGCGCTTACGAGCAGTACTTC. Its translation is CASSTPGSGAYEQYF.

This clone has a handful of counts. This CDR3 is CASSQELQGAFSPPLHF. The CDR3 bases are TGTGCCAGCAGCCAGGAACTACAGGGGGCCTTCTCTCCACCCCTCCACTTT. This chain links TRBV3-1 (or the pseudogene TRBV3-2) with TRBJ1-6; 9 bases match TRBD1. The CDR3 is 17 amino acids. The junction had 14 bases not matched to a gene; V was cut back by 3 bases and J by 11 bases. CDR1 is LGHDT and CDR2 is YNNKEL in the germline V gene (reference sequence).

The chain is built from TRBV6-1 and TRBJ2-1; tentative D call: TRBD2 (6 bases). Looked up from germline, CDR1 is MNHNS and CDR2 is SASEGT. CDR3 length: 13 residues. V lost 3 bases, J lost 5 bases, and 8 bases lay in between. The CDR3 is CASSEGLHNEQFF. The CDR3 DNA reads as TGTGCCAGCAGTGAGGGACTCCACAATGAGCAGTTCTTC.

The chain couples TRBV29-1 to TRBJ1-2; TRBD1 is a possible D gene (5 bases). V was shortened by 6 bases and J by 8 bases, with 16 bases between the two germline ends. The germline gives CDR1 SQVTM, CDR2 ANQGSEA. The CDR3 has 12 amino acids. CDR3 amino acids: CSVGDSPRGYTF. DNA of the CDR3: TGCAGCGTGGGGGACTCCCCGAGGGGCTACACCTTC.

CDR3: CASSTGPNTGELFF. The CDR3 bases are TGTGCCAGTAGTACAGGGCCCAACACCGGGGAGCTGTTTTTT. The chain recombines TRBV19 with TRBJ2-2; TRBD1 is a possible D gene (5 bases). The CDR3 consists of 14 residues. Deletions cut 4 bases from V and 2 bases from J, with 8 bases between. The germline CDR1 and CDR2 sequences are LNHDA and SQIVND (reference sequence).

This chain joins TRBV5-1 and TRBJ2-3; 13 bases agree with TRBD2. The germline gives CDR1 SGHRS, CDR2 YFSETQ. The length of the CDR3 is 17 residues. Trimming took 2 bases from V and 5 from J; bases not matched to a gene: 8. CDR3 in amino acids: CASSFLGLAGTGDTQYF. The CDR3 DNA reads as TGCGCCAGCAGCTTCCTGGGACTAGCGGGAACGGGAGATACGCAGTATTTT.

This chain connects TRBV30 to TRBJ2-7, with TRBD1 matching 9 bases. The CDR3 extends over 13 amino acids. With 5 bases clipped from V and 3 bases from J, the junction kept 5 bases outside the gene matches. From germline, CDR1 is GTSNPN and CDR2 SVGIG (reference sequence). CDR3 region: CAWGQGRYYEQYF. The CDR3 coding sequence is TGTGCCTGGGGACAGGGGAGATACTACGAGCAGTACTTC.

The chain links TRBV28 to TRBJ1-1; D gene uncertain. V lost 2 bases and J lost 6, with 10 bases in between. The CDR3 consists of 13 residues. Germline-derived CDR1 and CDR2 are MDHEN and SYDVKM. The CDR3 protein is CASSLIRVSEAFF. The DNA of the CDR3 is TGTGCCAGCAGTTTAATACGGGTGTCTGAAGCTTTCTTT. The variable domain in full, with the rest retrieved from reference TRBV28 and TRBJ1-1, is DVKVTQSSRYLVKRTGEKVFLECVQDMDHENMFWYRQDPGLGLRLIYFSYDVKMKEKGDIPEGYSVSREKKERFSLILESASTNQTSMYLCASSLIRVSEAFFGQGTRLTVV.

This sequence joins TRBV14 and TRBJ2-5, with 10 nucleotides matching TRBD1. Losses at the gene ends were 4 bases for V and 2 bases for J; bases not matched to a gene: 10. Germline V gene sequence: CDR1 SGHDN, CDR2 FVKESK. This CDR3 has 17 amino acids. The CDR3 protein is CASSPSAGTGVQETQYF. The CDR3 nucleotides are TGTGCCAGCAGCCCGTCGGCCGGGACAGGGGTTCAAGAGACCCAGTACTTC.

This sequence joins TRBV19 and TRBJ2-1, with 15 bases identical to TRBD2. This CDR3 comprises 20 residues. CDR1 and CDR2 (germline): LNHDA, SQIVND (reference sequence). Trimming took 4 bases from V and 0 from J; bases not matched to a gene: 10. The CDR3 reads CASSTRGLAGGATSYNEQFF. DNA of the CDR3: TGTGCCAGTAGTACCCGGGGACTAGCGGGAGGCGCTACCTCCTACAATGAGCAGTTCTTC.

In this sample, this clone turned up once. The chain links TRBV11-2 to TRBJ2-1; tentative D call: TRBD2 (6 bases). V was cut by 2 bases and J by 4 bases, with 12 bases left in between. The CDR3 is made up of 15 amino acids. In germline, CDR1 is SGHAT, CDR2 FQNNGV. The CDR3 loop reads CASSLRLAMYNEQFF. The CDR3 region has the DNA TGTGCCAGCAGCTTAAGGCTAGCGATGTACAATGAGCAGTTCTTC.

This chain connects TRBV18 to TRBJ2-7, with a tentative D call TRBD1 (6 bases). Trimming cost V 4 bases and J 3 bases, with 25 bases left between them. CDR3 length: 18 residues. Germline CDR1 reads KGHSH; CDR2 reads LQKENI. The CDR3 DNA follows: TGTGCCAGCTCACTTTCGTCCCGGGACAAGGTCGGAAGCTACGAGCAGTACTTC. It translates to CASSLSSRDKVGSYEQYF.

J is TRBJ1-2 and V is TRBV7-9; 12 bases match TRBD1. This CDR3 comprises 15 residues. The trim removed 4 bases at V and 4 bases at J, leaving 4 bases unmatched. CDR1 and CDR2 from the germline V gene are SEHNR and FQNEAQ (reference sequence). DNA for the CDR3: TGTGCCAGCAGCTCACCGGGACAGGGGGCCTATGGCTACACCTTC. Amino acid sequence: CASSSPGQGAYGYTF.

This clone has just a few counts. CDR3 in amino acids: CASSGGPRIYEQYF. The DNA for the CDR3 is TGTGCCAGCTCGGGAGGGCCACGTATCTACGAGCAGTACTTC. The chain joins TRBV28 to TRBJ2-7; 8 nucleotides line up with TRBD2. Germline V gene data show CDR1 as MDHEN and CDR2 as SYDVKM. The length of the CDR3 is 14 residues. The V and J ends lost 8 bases and 3 bases, in that order; junction bases with no gene match: 9.